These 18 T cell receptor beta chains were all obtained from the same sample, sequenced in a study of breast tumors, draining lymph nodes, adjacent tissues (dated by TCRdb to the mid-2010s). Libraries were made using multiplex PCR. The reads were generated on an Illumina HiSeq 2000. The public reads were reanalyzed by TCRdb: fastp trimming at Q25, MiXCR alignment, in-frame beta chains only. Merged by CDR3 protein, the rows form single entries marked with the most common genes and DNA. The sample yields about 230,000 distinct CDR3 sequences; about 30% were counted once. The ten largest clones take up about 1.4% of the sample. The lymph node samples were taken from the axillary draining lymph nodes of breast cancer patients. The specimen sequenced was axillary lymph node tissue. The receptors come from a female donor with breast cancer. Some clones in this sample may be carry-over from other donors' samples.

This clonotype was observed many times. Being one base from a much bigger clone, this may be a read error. The CDR3 sequence: CASSPGLAGHGETQYF. The CDR3 DNA reads TGTGCCAGCAGTCCCGGACTAGCGGGACATGGAGAGACCCAGTACTTC. The chain combines TRBV25-1 with TRBJ2-5; 12 bases line up with TRBD2. Germline CDR1 MGHDK, CDR2 SYGVNS. The trim removed 5 bases at V and 4 bases at J, leaving 8 bases unmatched. This CDR3 has 16 residues.

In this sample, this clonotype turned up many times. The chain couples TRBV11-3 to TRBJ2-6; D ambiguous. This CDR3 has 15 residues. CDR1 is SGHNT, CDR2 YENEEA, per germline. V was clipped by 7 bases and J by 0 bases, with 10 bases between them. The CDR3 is CASTSGPSGANVLTF. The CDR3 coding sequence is TGTGCCAGCACCAGTGGGCCCTCTGGGGCCAACGTCCTGACTTTC. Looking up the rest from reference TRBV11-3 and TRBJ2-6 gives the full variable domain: EAGVVQSPRYKIIEKKQPVAFWCNPISGHNTLYWYLQNLGQGPELLIRYENEEAVDDSQLPKDRFSAERLKGVDSTLKIQPAELGDSAVYLCASTSGPSGANVLTFGAGSRLTVL.

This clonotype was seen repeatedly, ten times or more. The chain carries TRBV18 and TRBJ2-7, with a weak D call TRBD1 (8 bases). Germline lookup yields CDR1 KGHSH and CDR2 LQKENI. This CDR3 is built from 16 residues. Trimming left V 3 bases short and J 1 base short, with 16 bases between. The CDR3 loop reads CASSPGGTGLSYEQYF. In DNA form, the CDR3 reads TGTGCCAGCTCACCCGGGGGGACAGGCTTGTCCTACGAGCAGTACTTC.

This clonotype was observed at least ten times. The CDR3 bases are TGTGCCAGCAGTGTAGTAGCGACCCAGTACTTC. This encodes CASSVVATQYF. The J gene is TRBJ2-5, the V gene TRBV2; D unclear. CDR1 is SNHLY and CDR2 is FYNNEI in the germline V gene. Trimming cost V 4 bases and J 7 bases, with 7 bases left between them. This CDR3 spans 11 amino acids. The variable domain in full, with the rest retrieved from reference TRBV2 and TRBJ2-5, is EPEVTQTPSHQVTQMGQEVILRCVPISNHLYFYWYRQILGQKVEFLVSFYNNEISEKSEIFDDQFSVERPDGSNFTLKIRSTKLEDSAMYFCASSVVATQYFGPGTRLLVL.

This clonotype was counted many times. CDR3 nucleotide sequence: TGCGCCAGCAGCTTAGAGGGGACCGGGGAGCTGTTTTTT. This codes for CASSLEGTGELFF. The rearrangement joins TRBV5-1 to TRBJ2-2; D could derive from TRBD1 or TRBD2 (5 bases each). Trimming removed 2 bases at V and 5 bases at J, with 7 bases between. CDR3 length: 13 residues. Germline CDR1 SGHRS, CDR2 YFSETQ.

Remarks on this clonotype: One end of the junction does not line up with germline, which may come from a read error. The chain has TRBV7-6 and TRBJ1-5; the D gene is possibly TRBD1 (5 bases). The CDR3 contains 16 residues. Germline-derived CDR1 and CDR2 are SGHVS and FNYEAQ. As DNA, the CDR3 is TGTGCCAGCAGCTTAGGTGGGACTAGTAACAATGAGCCCCAGCATTTT. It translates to CASSLGGTSNNEPQHF.

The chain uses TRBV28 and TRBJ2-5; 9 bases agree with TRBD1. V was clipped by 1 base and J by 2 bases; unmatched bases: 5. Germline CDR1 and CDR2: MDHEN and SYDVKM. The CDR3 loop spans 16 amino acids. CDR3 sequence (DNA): TGTGCCAGCAGTTTATCAGGGACAGGGAGGCAAGAGACCCAGTACTTC. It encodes CASSLSGTGRQETQYF. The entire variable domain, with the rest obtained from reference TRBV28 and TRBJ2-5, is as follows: DVKVTQSSRYLVKRTGEKVFLECVQDMDHENMFWYRQDPGLGLRLIYFSYDVKMKEKGDIPEGYSVSREKKERFSLILESASTNQTSMYLCASSLSGTGRQETQYFGPGTRLLVL.

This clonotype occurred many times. CDR3 protein: CASSPRGLAGGPLAKNIQYF. Written as DNA, the CDR3 is TGTGCCAGCAGCCCTCGAGGACTAGCGGGAGGACCCTTAGCCAAAAACATTCAGTACTTC. The chain recombines TRBV11-2 with TRBJ2-4, with 14 bases identical to TRBD2. Unmatched junction bases numbered 12, after V lost 5 bases and J lost 0 bases. Germline CDR1 reads SGHAT; CDR2 reads FQNNGV. This CDR3 spans 20 amino acids.

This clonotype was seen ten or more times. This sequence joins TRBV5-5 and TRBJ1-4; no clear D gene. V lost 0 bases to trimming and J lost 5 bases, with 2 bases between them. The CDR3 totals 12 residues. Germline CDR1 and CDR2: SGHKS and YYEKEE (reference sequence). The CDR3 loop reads CASSLVNEKLFF. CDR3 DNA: TGTGCCAGCAGCTTGGTAAATGAAAAACTGTTTTTT.

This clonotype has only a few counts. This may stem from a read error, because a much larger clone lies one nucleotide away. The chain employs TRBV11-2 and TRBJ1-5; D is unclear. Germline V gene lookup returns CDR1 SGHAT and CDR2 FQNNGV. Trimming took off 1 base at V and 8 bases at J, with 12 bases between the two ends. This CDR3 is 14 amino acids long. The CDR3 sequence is CASSLGASAEPQHF. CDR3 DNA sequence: TGTGCCAGCAGCTTAGGAGCCTCGGCAGAGCCCCAGCATTTT. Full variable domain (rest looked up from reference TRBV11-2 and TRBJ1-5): EAGVAQSPRYKIIEKRQSVAFWCNPISGHATLYWYQQILGQGPKLLIQFQNNGVVDDSQLPKDRFSAERLKGVDSTLKIQPAKLEDSAVYLCASSLGASAEPQHFGDGTRLSIL.

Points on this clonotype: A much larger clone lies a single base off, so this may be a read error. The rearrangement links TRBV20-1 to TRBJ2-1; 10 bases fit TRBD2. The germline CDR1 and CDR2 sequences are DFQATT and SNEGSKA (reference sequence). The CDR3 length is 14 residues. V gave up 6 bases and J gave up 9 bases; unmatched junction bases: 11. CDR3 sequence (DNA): TGCAGTGCGGACGGGACTAGCGAAGACACTGAGCAGTTCTTC. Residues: CSADGTSEDTEQFF.

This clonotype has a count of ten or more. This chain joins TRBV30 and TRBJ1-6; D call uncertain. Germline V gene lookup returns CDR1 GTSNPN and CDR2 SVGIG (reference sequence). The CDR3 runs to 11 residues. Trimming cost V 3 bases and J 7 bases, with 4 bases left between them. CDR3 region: CAWRVNSPLHF. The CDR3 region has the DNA TGTGCCTGGAGGGTAAATTCACCCCTCCACTTT.

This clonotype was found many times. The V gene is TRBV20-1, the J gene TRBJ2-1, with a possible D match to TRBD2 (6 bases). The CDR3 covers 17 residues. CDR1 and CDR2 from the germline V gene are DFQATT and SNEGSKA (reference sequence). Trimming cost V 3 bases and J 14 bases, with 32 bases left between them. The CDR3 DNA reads TGCAGTGCTAGCGAACGACTAGGGTCGGCTATGCTTCTAAGGGAGTTCTTC. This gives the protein CSASERLGSAMLLREFF.

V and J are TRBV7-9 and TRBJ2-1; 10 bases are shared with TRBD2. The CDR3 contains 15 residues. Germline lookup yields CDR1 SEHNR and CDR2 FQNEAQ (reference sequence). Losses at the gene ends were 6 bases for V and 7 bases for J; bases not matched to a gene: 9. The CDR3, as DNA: TGTGCCAGCAGTAAAGCGGGAGGGTGGCGGAATGAGCAGTTCTTC. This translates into CASSKAGGWRNEQFF.

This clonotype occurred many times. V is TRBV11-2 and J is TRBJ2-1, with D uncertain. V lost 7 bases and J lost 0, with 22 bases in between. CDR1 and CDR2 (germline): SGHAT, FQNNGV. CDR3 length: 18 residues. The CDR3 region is CASTKVAASPSSYNEQFF. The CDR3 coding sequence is TGTGCCAGCACCAAAGTGGCTGCGTCACCCAGCTCCTACAATGAGCAGTTCTTC.

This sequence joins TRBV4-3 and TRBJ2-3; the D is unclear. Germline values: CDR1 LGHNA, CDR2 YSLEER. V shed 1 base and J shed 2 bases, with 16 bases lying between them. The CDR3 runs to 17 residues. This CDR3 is CASSQGMPVTYTDTQYF. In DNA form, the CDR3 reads TGCGCCAGCAGCCAAGGGATGCCCGTTACGTACACAGATACGCAGTATTTT.

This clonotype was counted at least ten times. The DNA of the CDR3 is TGTGCTAGTGGTTTGAGTCACAGCAATCAGCCCCAGCATTTT. The encoded protein is CASGLSHSNQPQHF. V is TRBV12-5 and J is TRBJ1-5; D gene ambiguous. This CDR3 contains 14 residues. Germline assignment: CDR1 LGHNT and CDR2 FRNRAP. Trimming took 2 bases from V and 1 from J, leaving 6 bases between them. The full variable domain, in which reference TRBV12-5 and TRBJ1-5 provide the parts outside the CDR3, is DARVTQTPRHKVTEMGQEVTMRCQPILGHNTVFWYRQTMMQGLELLAYFRNRAPLDDSGMPKDRFSAEMPDATLATLKIQPSEPRDSAVYFCASGLSHSNQPQHFGDGTRLSIL.

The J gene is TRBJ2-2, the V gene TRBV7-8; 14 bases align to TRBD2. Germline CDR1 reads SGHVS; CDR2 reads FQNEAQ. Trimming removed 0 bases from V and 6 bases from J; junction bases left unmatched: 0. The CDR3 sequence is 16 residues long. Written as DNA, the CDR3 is TGTGCCAGCAGCTTAGCGGGACTAGCGGGAGCCGGGGAGCTGTTTTTT. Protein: CASSLAGLAGAGELFF.